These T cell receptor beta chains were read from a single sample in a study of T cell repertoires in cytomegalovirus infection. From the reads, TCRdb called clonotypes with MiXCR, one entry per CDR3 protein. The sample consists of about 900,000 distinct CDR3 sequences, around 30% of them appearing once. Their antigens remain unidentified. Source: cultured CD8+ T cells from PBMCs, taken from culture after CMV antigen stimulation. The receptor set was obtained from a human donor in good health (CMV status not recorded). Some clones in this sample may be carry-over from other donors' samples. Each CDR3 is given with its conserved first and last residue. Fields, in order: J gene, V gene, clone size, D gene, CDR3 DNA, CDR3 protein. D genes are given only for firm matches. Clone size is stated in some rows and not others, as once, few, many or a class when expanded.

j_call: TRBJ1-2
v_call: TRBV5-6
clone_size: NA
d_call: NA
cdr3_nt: TGTGCCAACAACACTATCCTCAGGGAAGGCGGCTACACCTTC
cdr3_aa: CANNTILREGGYTF

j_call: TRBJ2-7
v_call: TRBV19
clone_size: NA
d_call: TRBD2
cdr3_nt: TGTGCCAGTAGTATGGGCGGGACTAGCGGGGACGAGCAGTACTTC
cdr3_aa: CASSMGGTSGDEQYF

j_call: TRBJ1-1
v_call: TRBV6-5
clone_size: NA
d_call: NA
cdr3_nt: TGTACCAGCAGTGCTACAGGGTGGGGCACTGAAGCTTTCTTT
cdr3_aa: CTSSATGWGTEAFF

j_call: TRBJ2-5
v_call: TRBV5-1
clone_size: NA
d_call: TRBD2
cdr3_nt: TGCGCCAGCAGCGAGGGACTAGCGGGCCAAGAGACCCAGTACTTC
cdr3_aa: CASSEGLAGQETQYF

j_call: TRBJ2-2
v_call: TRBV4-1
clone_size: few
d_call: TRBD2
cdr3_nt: TGCGCCAGCAGCCACGGGACTAGTGGGGAGCTGTTTTTT
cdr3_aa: CASSHGTSGELFF

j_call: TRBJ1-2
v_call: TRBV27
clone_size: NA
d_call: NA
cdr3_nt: TGTGCCAGCAGCGGGACACCGGGACGCTACACCTTC
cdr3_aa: CASSGTPGRYTF

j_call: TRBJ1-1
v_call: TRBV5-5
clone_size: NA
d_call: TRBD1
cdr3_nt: TGTGCCAGCAGCTTGACAGGGGGAAACATGAACACTGAAGCTTTCTTT
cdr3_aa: CASSLTGGNMNTEAFF

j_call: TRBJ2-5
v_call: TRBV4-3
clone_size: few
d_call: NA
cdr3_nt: TGCGCCAGCAGCCAAGATCAGGACCAAGAGACCCAGTACTTC
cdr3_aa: CASSQDQDQETQYF

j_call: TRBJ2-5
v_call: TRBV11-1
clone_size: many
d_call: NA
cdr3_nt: TGTGCCAGCAGCTTACCACCGGCGGAGACCCAGTACTTC
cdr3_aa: CASSLPPAETQYF

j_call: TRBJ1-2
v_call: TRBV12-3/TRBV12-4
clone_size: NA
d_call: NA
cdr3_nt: TGTGCCAGCAGTTTTGCAGATAACTATGGCTACACCTTC
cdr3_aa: CASSFADNYGYTF

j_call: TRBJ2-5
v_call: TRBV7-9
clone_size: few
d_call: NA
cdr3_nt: TGTGCCAGCAGCTTATTGCGGCGGACAGAGGAGACCCAGTACTTC
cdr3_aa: CASSLLRRTEETQYF

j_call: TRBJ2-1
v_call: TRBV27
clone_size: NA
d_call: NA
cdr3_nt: TGTGCCAGCAGCACTTTAGGCTACAATGAGCAGTTCTTC
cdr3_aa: CASSTLGYNEQFF

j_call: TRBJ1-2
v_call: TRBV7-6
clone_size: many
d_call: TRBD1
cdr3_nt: TGTGCCAGCAGCCTAGGGGTGGACAGGGCGGATTATGGCTACACCTTC
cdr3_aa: CASSLGVDRADYGYTF

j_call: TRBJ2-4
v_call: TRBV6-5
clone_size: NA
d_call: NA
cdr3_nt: TGTGCCAGCAGTTACTCGAAGGGGGGCATGGACATTCAGTACTTC
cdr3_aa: CASSYSKGGMDIQYF